The entry below describes one TCR beta chain. From the reads, TCRdb called clonotypes with MiXCR, one entry per CDR3 protein. Among 450,000 to 550,000 distinct CDR3 sequences listed, 16% were seen once. This entry comes from a study of T cell repertoires in cytomegalovirus infection. Study details: An indication of both CMV infection and matching HLA type came from public TCR beta signatures.

The V and J ends lost 1 base and 4 bases respectively, with 14 bases between them. The germline CDR1 and CDR2 sequences are SGDLS and YYNGEE. The length of the CDR3 is 15 residues. This clonotype was obtained from a human donor in good health (CMV status not recorded). Some clones in this sample may be carry-over from other donors' samples. The sequencing input was CD8+ T cells from PBMCs. The chain employs TRBV9 and TRBJ2-5, with a possible D match to TRBD1 (7 bases). Written as DNA, the CDR3 is TGTGCCAGCAGCGTACAGGGGGGCAGCGGAGAGACCCAGTACTTC. Protein product: CASSVQGGSGETQYF. Full variable domain (outside the CDR3, taken from reference TRBV9 and TRBJ2-5): DSGVTQTPKHLITATGQRVTLRCSPRSGDLSVYWYQQSLDQGLQFLIQYYNGEERAKGNILERFSAQQFPDLHSELNLSSLELGDSALYFCASSVQGGSGETQYFGPGTRLLVL.